These T cell receptor beta chains were read from a single sample in a study of a mutant IDH1 vaccine in newly diagnosed glioma. The protocol was immunoSEQ multiplex PCR, while the TCRdb copy is restricted to in-frame clones and leaves out a portion. The sample lists around 62,000 clones, over 75% occurring once. The antigens these receptors bind are not known. Source: PBMCs, taken from a glioma patient whose treatment included an IDH1 peptide vaccine. Every receptor here comes from a man aged 40-55 years with glioma. The CDR3 runs from the conserved cysteine through the conserved F or W. D genes are given only for firm matches. Size values are once, few and many counts, or a class for expanded clones, and some rows have none.

j_call v_call clone_size d_call cdr3_nt cdr3_aa
TRBJ1-4 TRBV11-2 . . TGTGCCAGCAGCCCAGATTATCGGGTAGCAACTAATGAAAAACTGTTTTTT CASSPDYRVATNEKLFF
TRBJ1-5 TRBV19 . TRBD1 TGTGCCAGTAACCCCAGGGGGGTTAGCAATCAGCCCCAGCATTTT CASNPRGVSNQPQHF
TRBJ1-6 TRBV7-8 . . TGTGCCAGCAGTCGGGGACAAACAAATTCACCCCTCCACTTT CASSRGQTNSPLHF
TRBJ2-5 TRBV27 . . TGTGCCAGCACCGAACAAGGGGGGCAAGAGACCCAGTACTTC CASTEQGGQETQYF
TRBJ2-7 TRBV2 . . TGTGCCAGCAGTGAGAATAGTGGGTACGAGCAGTACTTC CASSENSGYEQYF
TRBJ1-1 TRBV5-1 . . TGCGCCAGCAGCTTGACATATAAGACTGAAGCTTTCTTT CASSLTYKTEAFF
TRBJ1-4 TRBV7-8 . TRBD1 TGTGCCAGCAGCGCCCCGGGACAGGGCACAAAACTGTTTTTT CASSAPGQGTKLFF
TRBJ1-1 TRBV15 . . TGTGCCACCAGCCGAAACTGGGGCGGATCCAACACTGAAGCTTTCTTT CATSRNWGGSNTEAFF
TRBJ1-4 TRBV11-2 . . TGTGCCAGCAGCTCTTGGGGTGGGGTGGGCGAAAAACTGTTTTTT CASSSWGGVGEKLFF
TRBJ2-3 TRBV28 . . TGTGCCAGCAGCTACGGGGATGGGATTAGCACAGATACGCAGTATTTT CASSYGDGISTDTQYF
TRBJ1-3 TRBV6-1 . TRBD1 TGTGCCAGCAGTGAAGCCCGGGACAGCCAACTGGGAAGAAGAAACACCATATATTTT CASSEARDSQLGRRNTIYF
TRBJ2-1 TRBV5-6 . TRBD1 TGTGCCAGCAGCCCATGGACAGGGCCCAATGAGCAGTTCTTC CASSPWTGPNEQFF
TRBJ1-1 TRBV7-8 . . TGTGCCAGCAGCCCCGACGGGTGGAACACTGAAGCTTTCTTT CASSPDGWNTEAFF
TRBJ2-1 TRBV15 . . TGTGCCACCAGCAGACTCCTAGGCCGGGCGGGACGAAGTGTAGGGAATGAGCAGTTCTTC CATSRLLGRAGRSVGNEQFF
TRBJ1-2 TRBV7-9 . . TGTGCCAGCAGCTCCGGCAGTTATGGCTACACCTTC CASSSGSYGYTF
TRBJ2-3 TRBV28 . TRBD2 TGTGCCAGCAGCGGGGGGGTCAGAGATACGCAGTATTTT CASSGGVRDTQYF
TRBJ2-1 TRBV5-4 . TRBD2 TGTGCCAGCAGCGGTAAGACTAGCGGGAGGAATGAGCAGTTCTTC CASSGKTSGRNEQFF
TRBJ2-5 TRBV5-6 . . TGTGCCAGCAGCCCTAGGGACCTGCTGGGTGGAGAGACCCAGTACTTC CASSPRDLLGGETQYF
TRBJ2-3 TRBV14 . TRBD2 TGTGCCAGCAGCCAAGTCGGGGGGACTAGCACAGATACGCAGTATTTT CASSQVGGTSTDTQYF
TRBJ2-5 TRBV7-2 . . TGTGCCAGCAGCTCGTTAGGAGGGCTCCAAGAGACCCAGTACTTC CASSSLGGLQETQYF
TRBJ2-1 TRBV7-2 few TRBD2 TGTGCCAGCAGCTTAGAGGGTAGCGGGAGGGAATATGAGCAGTTCTTC CASSLEGSGREYEQFF
TRBJ2-3 TRBV7-6 . . TGTGCCAGCAGCCCCCTGAGGTGGGAGAGGGGCACAGATACGCAGTATTTT CASSPLRWERGTDTQYF
TRBJ2-7 TRBV28 . TRBD2 TGTGCCAGCACCAAACTAGCGGGAGTTTCCTACGAGCAGTACTTC CASTKLAGVSYEQYF
TRBJ2-2 TRBV5-4 medium-sized TRBD2 TGTGCCAGCAGCGCTAGCGGGACCGGCGGGGAGCTGTTTTTT CASSASGTGGELFF
TRBJ1-2 TRBV14 . TRBD1 TGTGCCAGCAGCCAGCGACAGGGACTAGGCTACACCTTC CASSQRQGLGYTF
TRBJ1-5 TRBV5-1 . . TGCGCCAGCAGCTTGGATGGGGGAGTTCAGCCCCAGCATTTT CASSLDGGVQPQHF
TRBJ2-7 TRBV5-1 . . TGCGCCAGCAGCTTGGCGACGGGAGAGGTCTACGAGCAGTACTTC CASSLATGEVYEQYF
TRBJ2-2 TRBV5-4 . . TGTGCCAGCAGCGACTTTCCCGGGGAGCTGTTTTTT CASSDFPGELFF
TRBJ1-2 TRBV28 . . TGTGCCAGCGGACCCGGGACTCCCTATGGCTACACCTTC CASGPGTPYGYTF
TRBJ2-3 TRBV6-5 . . TGTGCCAGCAGGCTCGGACAGACAGATACGCAGTATTTT CASRLGQTDTQYF
TRBJ1-6 TRBV10-1 . TRBD1 TGCGCCAGCAGGGGACAGGGTAGCTCCTATAATTCACCCCTCCACTTT CASRGQGSSYNSPLHF
TRBJ1-5 TRBV11-2 . TRBD1 TGTGCCAGCAGCCGAACCGGGACAGGGTATCAGCCCCAGCATTTT CASSRTGTGYQPQHF